These T cell receptor beta chains were read from a single sample in a study of T-cell reconstitution after alpha-beta-depleted transplantation in children. TCRdb reprocessed the PCR reads with MiXCR, giving one entry per CDR3 protein. The sample yields 200,000 to 250,000 distinct CDR3 sequences, approximately 9.5% seen once. This sample comprised PBMCs from the stem cell graft donor, obtained from the stem cell graft. The source of these receptors is a human donor who donated a stem cell graft to a child with acute lymphoblastic leukemia. CDR3s include the opening cysteine and the closing phenylalanine or tryptophan. The D gene is left open where the match is weak. Only some rows state a clone size, as once, few, many or a class for expanded clones.

abundance	v_gene	d_gene	j_gene	CDR3aa	CDR3nt
many	TRBV12-3/TRBV12-4	.	TRBJ1-4	CASSPPGTGPGKLFF	TGTGCCAGCAGCCCCCCAGGGACCGGACCGGGAAAACTGTTTTTT
.	TRBV7-2	TRBD2	TRBJ2-2	CASSMGLAGQGTGELFF	TGTGCCAGCAGCATGGGACTAGCGGGGCAGGGCACCGGGGAGCTGTTTTTT
.	TRBV20-1	TRBD1	TRBJ1-2	CSARVGQLNYGYTF	TGCAGTGCTAGAGTGGGACAGTTGAACTATGGCTACACCTTC
.	TRBV6-2/TRBV6-3	.	TRBJ2-4	CASSYGAEAKNIQYF	TGTGCCAGCAGTTATGGGGCGGAGGCCAAAAACATTCAGTACTTC
many	TRBV29-1	TRBD1	TRBJ1-2	CSVDGTGGFGYTF	TGCAGCGTTGACGGGACAGGGGGTTTTGGCTACACCTTC
.	TRBV7-8	TRBD2	TRBJ2-1	CASSETSGGVGEQFF	TGTGCCAGCAGCGAAACTAGCGGGGGGGTTGGGGAGCAGTTCTTC
.	TRBV4-3	.	TRBJ1-1	CASSQVVQREAFF	TGCGCCAGCAGCCAAGTCGTTCAACGGGAAGCTTTCTTT
.	TRBV7-9	.	TRBJ2-7	CASSERRPYEQYF	TGTGCCAGCAGCGAGCGCAGGCCCTACGAGCAGTACTTC
many	TRBV19	.	TRBJ1-2	CASRTDNYGYTF	TGTGCCAGTAGGACAGACAACTATGGCTACACCTTC
many	TRBV10-3	.	TRBJ2-1	CAISYLGGYNEQFF	TGTGCCATCAGTTACCTGGGAGGCTACAATGAGCAGTTCTTC
.	TRBV11-2	TRBD2	TRBJ2-1	CASSWQRHSGFPNEQFF	TGTGCCAGCAGCTGGCAGAGGCATAGCGGGTTCCCGAATGAGCAGTTCTTT
few	TRBV5-1	TRBD1	TRBJ1-1	CASSLGDSLNTEAFF	TGCGCCAGCAGCTTGGGGGACAGCTTGAACACTGAAGCTTTCTTT
many	TRBV20-1	.	TRBJ2-5	CSAYFADGETQYF	TGCAGTGCTTACTTTGCGGACGGGGAGACCCAGTACTTC
few	TRBV6-2/TRBV6-3	.	TRBJ1-5	CASSSQGSSNQPQHF	TGTGCCAGCAGTTCTCAGGGGAGTAGCAATCAGCCCCAGCATTTT
.	TRBV20-1	.	TRBJ1-1	CSAQWGNTEAFF	TGCAGTGCCCAATGGGGGAACACTGAAGCTTTCTTT
many	TRBV20-1	.	TRBJ2-5	CSASLQQETQYF	TGCAGTGCTAGTCTTCAACAAGAGACCCAGTACTTC
.	TRBV27	.	TRBJ1-1	CASRFTGLMNTEAFF	TGTGCCAGCAGATTTACAGGTCTTATGAACACTGAAGCTTTCTTT
.	TRBV2	.	TRBJ2-5	CASSEATSRLVQETQYF	TGTGCCAGCAGTGAAGCAACTTCGCGACTTGTCCAAGAGACCCAGTACTTC
few	TRBV6-1	.	TRBJ2-3	CASSSWGGISTDTQYF	TGTGCCAGCAGCTCTTGGGGGGGCATAAGCACAGATACGCAGTATTTT
many	TRBV24-1	.	TRBJ1-1	CATSESKNTEAFF	TGTGCCACCAGTGAATCGAAGAACACTGAAGCTTTCTTT
many	TRBV12-3/TRBV12-4	.	TRBJ1-5	CASSLTGTAQHF	TGTGCCAGCAGTCTGACCGGGACGGCCCAGCATTTT
many	TRBV9	.	TRBJ2-7	CASSSRTEQYF	TGTGCCAGCAGCTCTAGGACAGAGCAGTACTTC
few	TRBV3-1	.	TRBJ2-1	CASSHRFGGKSYNEQFF	TGTGCCAGCAGCCACCGGTTTGGGGGGAAGTCCTACAATGAGCAGTTCTTC
many	TRBV6-5	TRBD1	TRBJ2-2	CASSYQGDPYTGELFF	TGTGCCAGCAGTTACCAGGGGGACCCTTACACCGGGGAGCTGTTTTTT
many	TRBV5-1	TRBD1	TRBJ1-2	CASSLEQTGGIGYTF	TGCGCCAGCAGCTTGGAACAAACAGGGGGCATTGGCTACACCTTC
many	TRBV20-1	.	TRBJ1-5	CSASKVEQRQPQHF	TGCAGTGCTAGCAAGGTTGAACAGAGACAGCCCCAGCATTTT
many	TRBV4-1	.	TRBJ1-4	CASSQDSRSGATNEKLFF	TGCGCCAGCAGCCAAGATAGCAGGTCGGGGGCAACTAATGAAAAACTGTTTTTT
few	TRBV10-2	.	TRBJ2-7	CASTKGTYEQYF	TGCGCCAGCACGAAGGGTACCTACGAGCAGTACTTC
.	TRBV19	.	TRBJ1-5	CASIPRRGIWERDQPQHF	TGTGCCAGTATCCCGCGAAGGGGGATTTGGGAACGTGATCAGCCCCAGCATTTT
few	TRBV12-3/TRBV12-4	.	TRBJ2-5	CASSWDGDQETQYF	TGTGCCAGCAGTTGGGACGGAGACCAAGAGACCCAGTACTTC
many	TRBV7-9	.	TRBJ2-1	CASSLEQGEPFF	TGTGCCAGCAGCTTAGAACAGGGTGAGCCGTTCTTC
few	TRBV10-3	TRBD2	TRBJ2-7	CAISEVGSGVYEQYF	TGTGCCATCAGTGAGGTGGGTAGCGGGGTCTACGAGCAGTACTTC